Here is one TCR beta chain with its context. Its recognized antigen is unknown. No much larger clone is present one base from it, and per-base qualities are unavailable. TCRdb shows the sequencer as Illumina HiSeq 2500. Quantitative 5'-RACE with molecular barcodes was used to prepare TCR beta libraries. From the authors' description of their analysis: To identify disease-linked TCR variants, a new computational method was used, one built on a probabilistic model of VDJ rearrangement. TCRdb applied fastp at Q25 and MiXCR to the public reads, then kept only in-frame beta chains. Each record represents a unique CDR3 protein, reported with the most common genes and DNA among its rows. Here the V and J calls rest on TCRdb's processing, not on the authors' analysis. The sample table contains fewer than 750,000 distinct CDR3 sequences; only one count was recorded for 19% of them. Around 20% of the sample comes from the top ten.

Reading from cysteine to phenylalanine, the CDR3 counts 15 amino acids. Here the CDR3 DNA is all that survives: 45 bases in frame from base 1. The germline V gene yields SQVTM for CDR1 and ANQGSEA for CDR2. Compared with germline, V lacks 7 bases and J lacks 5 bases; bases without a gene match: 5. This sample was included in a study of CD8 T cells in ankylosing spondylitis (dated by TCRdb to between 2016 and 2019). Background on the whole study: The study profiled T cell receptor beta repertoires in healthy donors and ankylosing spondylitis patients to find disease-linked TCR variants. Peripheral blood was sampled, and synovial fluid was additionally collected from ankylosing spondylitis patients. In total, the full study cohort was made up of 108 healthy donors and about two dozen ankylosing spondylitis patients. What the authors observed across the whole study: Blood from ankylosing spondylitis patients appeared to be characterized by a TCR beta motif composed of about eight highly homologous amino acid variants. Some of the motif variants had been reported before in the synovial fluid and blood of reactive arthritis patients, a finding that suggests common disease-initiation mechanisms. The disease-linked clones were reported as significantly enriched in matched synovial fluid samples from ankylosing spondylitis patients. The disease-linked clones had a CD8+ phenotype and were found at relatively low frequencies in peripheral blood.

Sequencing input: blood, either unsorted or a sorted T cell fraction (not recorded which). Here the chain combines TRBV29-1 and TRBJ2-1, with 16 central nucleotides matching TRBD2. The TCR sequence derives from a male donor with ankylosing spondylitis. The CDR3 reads CSAPGLAGGHNEQFF. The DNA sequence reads TGCAGCGCCCCGGGACTAGCGGGGGGGCACAATGAGCAGTTCTTC.